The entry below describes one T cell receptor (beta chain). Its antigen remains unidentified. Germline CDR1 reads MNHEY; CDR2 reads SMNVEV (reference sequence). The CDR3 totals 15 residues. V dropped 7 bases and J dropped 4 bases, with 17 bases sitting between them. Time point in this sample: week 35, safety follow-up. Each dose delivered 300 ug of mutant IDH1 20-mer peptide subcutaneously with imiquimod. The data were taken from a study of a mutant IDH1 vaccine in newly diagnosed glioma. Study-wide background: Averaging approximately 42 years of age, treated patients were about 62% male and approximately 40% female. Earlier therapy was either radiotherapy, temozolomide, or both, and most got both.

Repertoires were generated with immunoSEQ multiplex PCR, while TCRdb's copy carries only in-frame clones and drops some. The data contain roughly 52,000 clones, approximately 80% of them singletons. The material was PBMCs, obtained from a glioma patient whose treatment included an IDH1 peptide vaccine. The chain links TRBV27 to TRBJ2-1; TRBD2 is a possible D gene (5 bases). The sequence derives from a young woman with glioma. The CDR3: CASTPRGFAYNEQFF. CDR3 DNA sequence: TGTGCCAGCACCCCGCGAGGGTTCGCGTACAATGAGCAGTTCTTC.